This T cell receptor beta chain was recovered during a study of CD8 T cells in Susac syndrome. CD8+ and CD4+ T cells taken from blood had their TCR beta sequenced. Healthy donors constituted the controls, which were matched for age and sex. Isolation of CD8+ and CD4+ T cells was performed negatively, whereas enrichment of TEMRA cells was done by FACS. cDNA came from approximately 0.5 to 1 ug RNA primed by random hexamers. The authors amplified TCR beta CDR3 across 54 Vbeta and 13 Jbeta using immunoSEQ multiplex PCR. TCRdb reprocessed the immunoSEQ multiplex PCR reads via MiXCR and lists one record per CDR3 protein. The sample lists about 120,000 distinct CDR3 sequences, 80% to 95% seen once, with about 0.12% in the top ten. The CDR3 totals 15 residues. Germline values: CDR1 SGHTA, CDR2 FQGTGA. After removal of 2 bases from V and 4 bases from J, the junction contained 4 bases not matched to a gene.

The clonotype comes from a human donor in good health. The sequencing input was CD8+ T cells from PBMCs. The chain joins TRBV7-3 to TRBJ2-5; TRBD1 matches 10 bases. The CDR3 nucleotides read TGTGCCAGCAGCTTAGGCCGGACAGGGGGAGAGACCCAGTACTTC. Encoded protein: CASSLGRTGGETQYF.